The entry that follows covers one T cell receptor beta chain sequence. The CDR3 consists of 15 residues. The germline CDR1 and CDR2 sequences are MRHNA and SNTAGT. The V gene lost 5 bases and the J gene lost 0 bases, with 11 bases spanning the gap. Sequencing used immunoSEQ multiplex PCR; TCRdb keeps in-frame clones, though not all of them. The repertoire consists of about 380,000 clones, with just under 95% occurring once and the leading ten covering 0.02%. The data originate from a study of shared T cell receptors in the human thymus. The chain uses TRBV6-4 and TRBJ1-5; weak D call: TRBD1 (6 bases). Sample: thymocytes. The TCR was taken from a human donor. The CDR3 sequence: CASSKTGGSNQPQHF. The DNA for the CDR3 is TGTGCCAGCAGTAAGACAGGTGGTAGCAATCAGCCCCAGCATTTT.